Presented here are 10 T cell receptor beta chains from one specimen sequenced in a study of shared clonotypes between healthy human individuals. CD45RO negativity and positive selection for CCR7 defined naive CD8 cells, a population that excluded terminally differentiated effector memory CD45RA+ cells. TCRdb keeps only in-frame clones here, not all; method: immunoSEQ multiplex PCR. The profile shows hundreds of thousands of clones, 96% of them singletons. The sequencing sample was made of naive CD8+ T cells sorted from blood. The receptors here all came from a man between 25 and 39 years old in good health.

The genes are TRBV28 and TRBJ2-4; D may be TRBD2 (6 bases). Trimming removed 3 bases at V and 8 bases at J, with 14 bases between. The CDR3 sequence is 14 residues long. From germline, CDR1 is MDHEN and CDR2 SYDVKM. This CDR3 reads CASSFVGGIDIQYF. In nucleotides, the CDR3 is TGTGCCAGCAGTTTCGTGGGAGGAATAGACATTCAGTACTTC.

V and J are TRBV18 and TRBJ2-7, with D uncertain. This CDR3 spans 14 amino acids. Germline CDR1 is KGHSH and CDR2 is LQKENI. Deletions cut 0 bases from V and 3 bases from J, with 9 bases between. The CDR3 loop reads CASSPPVGDYEQYF. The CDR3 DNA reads TGTGCCAGCTCACCACCTGTCGGAGACTACGAGCAGTACTTC.

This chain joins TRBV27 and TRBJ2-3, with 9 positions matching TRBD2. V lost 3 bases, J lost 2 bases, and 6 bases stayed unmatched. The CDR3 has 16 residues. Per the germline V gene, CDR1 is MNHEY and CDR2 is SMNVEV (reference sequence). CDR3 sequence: CASSLTSGLHTDTQYF. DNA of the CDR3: TGTGCCAGCAGTTTGACTAGCGGACTACACACAGATACGCAGTATTTT.

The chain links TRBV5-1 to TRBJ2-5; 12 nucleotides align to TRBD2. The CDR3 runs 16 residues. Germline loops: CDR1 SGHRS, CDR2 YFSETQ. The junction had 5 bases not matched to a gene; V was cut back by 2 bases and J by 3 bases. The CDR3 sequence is CASSFGTSGSKETQYF. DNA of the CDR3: TGCGCCAGCAGCTTCGGGACTAGCGGGTCGAAAGAGACCCAGTACTTC.

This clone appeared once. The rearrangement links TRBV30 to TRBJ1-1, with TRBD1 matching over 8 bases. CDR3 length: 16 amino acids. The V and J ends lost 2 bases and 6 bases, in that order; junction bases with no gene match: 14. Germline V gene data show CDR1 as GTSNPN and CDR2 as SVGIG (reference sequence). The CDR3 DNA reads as TGTGCCTGGAGTTTATTTCGTGGGGACAGGCCGCCTGAAGCTTTCTTT. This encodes CAWSLFRGDRPPEAFF.

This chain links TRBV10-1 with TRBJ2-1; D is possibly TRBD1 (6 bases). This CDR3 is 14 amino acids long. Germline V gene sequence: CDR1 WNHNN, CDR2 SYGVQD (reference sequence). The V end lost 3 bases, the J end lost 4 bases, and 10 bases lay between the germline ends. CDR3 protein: CASSEDRRYNEQFF. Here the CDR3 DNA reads TGCGCCAGCAGTGAAGACAGGAGATACAATGAGCAGTTCTTC.

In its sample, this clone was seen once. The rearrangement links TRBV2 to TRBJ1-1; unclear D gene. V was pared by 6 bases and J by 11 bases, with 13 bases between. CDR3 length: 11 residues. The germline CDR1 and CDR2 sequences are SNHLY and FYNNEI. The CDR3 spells CASRGGRTAFF. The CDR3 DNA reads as TGTGCCAGCAGGGGTGGGAGGACTGCTTTCTTT.

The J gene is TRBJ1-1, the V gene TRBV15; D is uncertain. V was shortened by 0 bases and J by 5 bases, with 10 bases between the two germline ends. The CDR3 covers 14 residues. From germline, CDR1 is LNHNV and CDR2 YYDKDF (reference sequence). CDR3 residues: CATSREAGLTEAFF. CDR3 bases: TGTGCCACCAGCAGAGAAGCAGGCCTAACTGAAGCTTTCTTT.

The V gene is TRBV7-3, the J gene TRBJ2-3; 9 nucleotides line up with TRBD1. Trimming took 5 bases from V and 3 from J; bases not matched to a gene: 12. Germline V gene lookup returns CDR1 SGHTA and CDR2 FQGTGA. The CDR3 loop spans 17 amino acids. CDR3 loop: CASSEITGGGETDTQYF. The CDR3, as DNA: TGTGCCAGCAGCGAGATAACAGGGGGCGGGGAGACAGATACGCAGTATTTT. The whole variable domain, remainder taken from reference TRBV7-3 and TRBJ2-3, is GAGVSQTPSNKVTEKGKYVELRCDPISGHTALYWYRQSLGQGPEFLIYFQGTGAADDSGLPNDRFFAVRPEGSVSTLKIQRTERGDSAVYLCASSEITGGGETDTQYFGPGTRLTVL.

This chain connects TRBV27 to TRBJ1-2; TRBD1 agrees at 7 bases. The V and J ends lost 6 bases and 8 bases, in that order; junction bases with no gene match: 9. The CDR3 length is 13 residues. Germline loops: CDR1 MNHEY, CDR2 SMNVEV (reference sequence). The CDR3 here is CASSLTGYDGYTF. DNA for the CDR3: TGTGCCAGCAGCCTGACAGGGTACGACGGCTACACCTTC.